One sample yielded the 2 T cell receptor beta chains listed below, sequenced in a study of cytomegalovirus exposure and HLA in healthy donors. Primers for the PCR totalled 60 Vbeta and 13 Jbeta. The method was immunoSEQ multiplex PCR; TCRdb's version includes in-frame clones alone and lacks a portion of them. The sample yields about 190,000 clones, around three quarters seen once. Sample: PBMCs. These receptors originate from a woman aged 18-29 years in good health and CMV-seronegative.

The V and J genes are TRBV7-2 and TRBJ2-7, with unresolved D. The CDR3 covers 15 residues. Trimming took off 4 bases at V and 0 bases at J, with 13 bases between the two ends. In germline, CDR1 is SGHTA, CDR2 FQGNSA. The CDR3 sequence is CASSSGTTVSYEQYF. CDR3 bases: TGTGCCAGCAGCTCCGGAACGACTGTCTCCTACGAGCAGTACTTC.

This clone was seen just once. The chain carries TRBV4-1 and TRBJ2-7, with 7 bases identical to TRBD1. The J segment lost 5 bases and the V segment lost 5 bases, leaving 3 bases of the junction unmatched. The CDR3 is made up of 12 amino acids. From germline, CDR1 is MGHRA and CDR2 YSYEKL. Here the CDR3 DNA reads TGCGCCAGCAGCGCAACAGGGGACGAGCAGTACTTC. Its translation is CASSATGDEQYF.